This TCR beta chain was identified during a study of blood T cells in healthy people across ages. Background on the study: T cells yielded about one barcoded beta molecule per two cells through template switching.

General study points: Expanded clonotype changes were possibly confounded by unknown donor CMV status. A strong correlation was seen between TCR beta diversity and naive T cell percentage.

This clonotype was observed many times. Its cognate antigen is unknown. Next came a second PCR, run for about 6 to 12 cycles, which used a sample-barcoded 5' primer along with a J-beta primer mix. TCRdb redid the calling of the 5' RACE reads with MiXCR, one entry per CDR3 protein. Here the sample spans 710,000 or so distinct CDR3 sequences, 32% being singletons. Trimming shortened V by 3 bases and J by 5 bases, and 17 bases separated the two germline ends. Germline V lookup: CDR1 SGHRS, CDR2 YFSETQ. This CDR3 has 15 amino acids. This clonotype was obtained from a woman older than 75 in good health. The sequenced material came from blood. The V gene is TRBV5-1, the J gene TRBJ2-5; D might be TRBD2 (6 bases). The CDR3 DNA reads as TGCGCCAGCAGCTCAAGGACTTCTGGGGGGGAGACCCAGTACTTC. It translates to CASSSRTSGGETQYF.